This T cell receptor beta chain came from a study of T cells after yellow fever vaccination. Findings of the study overall: Post-booster reappearance was seen for most primary-vaccination clones (just under 97% CD4, 85% to 90% CD8).

This clonotype was recorded a few times. Its antigen is still unknown. TCR cDNA was made by 5'RACE template switching, adding a universal primer site and UMIs. One entry per CDR3 protein results from TCRdb running MiXCR on the 5' RACE reads. This table has 100,000 to 150,000 distinct CDR3 sequences, 8% to 10% appearing once. Germline V gives CDR1 KGHDR, CDR2 SFDVKD. Trimming removed 9 bases at V and 4 bases at J, with 8 bases between. The CDR3 totals 12 residues. The sequencing here drew on CD8+ T cells sorted from PBMCs, taken on the day of the yellow fever booster vaccination. This receptor was identified in a young man who received the YFV17D yellow fever vaccine. This chain connects TRBV24-1 to TRBJ2-2; perhaps TRBD1 as D (6 bases). The CDR3 DNA sequence: TGTGCCACCCGGACAGCCACCGGGGAGCTGTTTTTT. Its translation: CATRTATGELFF.